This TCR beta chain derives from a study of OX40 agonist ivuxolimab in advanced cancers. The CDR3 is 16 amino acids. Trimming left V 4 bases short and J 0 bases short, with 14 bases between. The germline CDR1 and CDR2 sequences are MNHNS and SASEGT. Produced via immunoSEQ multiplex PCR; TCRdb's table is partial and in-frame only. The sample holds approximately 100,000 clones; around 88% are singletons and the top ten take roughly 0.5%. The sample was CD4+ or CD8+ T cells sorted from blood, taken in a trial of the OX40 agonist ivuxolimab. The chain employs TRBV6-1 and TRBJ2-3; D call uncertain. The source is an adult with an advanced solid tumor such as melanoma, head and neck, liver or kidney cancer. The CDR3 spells CASSVSRRLSTDTQYF. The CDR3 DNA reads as TGTGCCAGCAGTGTGAGTCGGCGGCTTAGCACAGATACGCAGTATTTT.